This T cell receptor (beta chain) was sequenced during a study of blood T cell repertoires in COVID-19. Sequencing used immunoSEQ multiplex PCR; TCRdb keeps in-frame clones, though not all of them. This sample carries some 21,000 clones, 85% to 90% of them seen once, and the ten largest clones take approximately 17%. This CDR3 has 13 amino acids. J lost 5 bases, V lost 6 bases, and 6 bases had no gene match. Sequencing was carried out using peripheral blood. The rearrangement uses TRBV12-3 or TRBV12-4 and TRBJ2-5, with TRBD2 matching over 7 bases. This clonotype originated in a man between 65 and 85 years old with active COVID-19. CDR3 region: CASRAVGGETQYF. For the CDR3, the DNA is TGTGCCAGCAGGGCCGTGGGAGGGGAGACCCAGTACTTC.